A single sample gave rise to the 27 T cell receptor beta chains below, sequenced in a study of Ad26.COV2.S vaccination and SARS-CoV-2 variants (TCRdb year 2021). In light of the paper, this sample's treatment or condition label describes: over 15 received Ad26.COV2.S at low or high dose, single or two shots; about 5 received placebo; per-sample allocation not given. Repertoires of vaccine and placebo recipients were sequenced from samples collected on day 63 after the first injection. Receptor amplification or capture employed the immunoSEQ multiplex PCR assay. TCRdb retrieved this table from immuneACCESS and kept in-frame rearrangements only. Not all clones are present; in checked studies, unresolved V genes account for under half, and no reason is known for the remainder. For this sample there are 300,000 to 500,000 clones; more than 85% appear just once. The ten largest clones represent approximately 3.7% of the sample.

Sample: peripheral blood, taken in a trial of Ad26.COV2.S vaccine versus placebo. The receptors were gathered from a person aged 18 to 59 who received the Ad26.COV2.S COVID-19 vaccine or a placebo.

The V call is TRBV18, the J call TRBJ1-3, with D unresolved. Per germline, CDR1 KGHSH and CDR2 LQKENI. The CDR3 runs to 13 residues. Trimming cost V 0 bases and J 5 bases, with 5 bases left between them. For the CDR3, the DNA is TGTGCCAGCTCACCACCGCTACGAAACACCATATATTTT. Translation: CASSPPLRNTIYF.

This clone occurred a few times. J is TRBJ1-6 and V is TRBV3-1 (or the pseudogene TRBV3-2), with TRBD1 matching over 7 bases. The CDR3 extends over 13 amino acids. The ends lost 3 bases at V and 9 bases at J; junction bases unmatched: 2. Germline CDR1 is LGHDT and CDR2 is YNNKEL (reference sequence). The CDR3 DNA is TGTGCCAGCAGCCAGTACAGGGGTTCACCCCTCCACTTT. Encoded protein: CASSQYRGSPLHF.

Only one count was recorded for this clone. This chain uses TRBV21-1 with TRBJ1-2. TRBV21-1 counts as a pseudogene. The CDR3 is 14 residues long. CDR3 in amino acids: CASSGGRRDYGYTF. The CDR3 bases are TGTGCCAGCAGTGGAGGACGGAGAGATTATGGCTACACCTTC.

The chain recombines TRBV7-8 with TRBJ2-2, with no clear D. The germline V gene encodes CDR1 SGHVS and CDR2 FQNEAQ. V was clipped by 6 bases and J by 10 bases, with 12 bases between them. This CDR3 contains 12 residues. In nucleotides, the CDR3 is TGTGCCAGCAGTCTCCCCAGCATGGAGCTGTTTTTT. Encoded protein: CASSLPSMELFF.

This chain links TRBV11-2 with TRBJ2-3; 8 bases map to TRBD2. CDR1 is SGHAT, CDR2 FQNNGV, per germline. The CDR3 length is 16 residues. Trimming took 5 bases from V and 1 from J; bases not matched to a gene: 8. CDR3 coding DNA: TGTGCCAGCAGCAAACATGTCGGGGGGGGCACAGATACGCAGTATTTT. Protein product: CASSKHVGGGTDTQYF.

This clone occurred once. CDR3 DNA sequence: TGCGCCAGCAGCTTGGATCGGGACAGGCGGCAAGAGCAGTACTTC. Translation: CASSLDRDRRQEQYF. This rearrangement joins TRBV5-1 to TRBJ2-7, with 8 nucleotides matching TRBD1. The trim removed 0 bases at V and 7 bases at J, leaving 9 bases unmatched. The CDR3 extends over 15 amino acids. CDR1 and CDR2 (germline): SGHRS, YFSETQ.

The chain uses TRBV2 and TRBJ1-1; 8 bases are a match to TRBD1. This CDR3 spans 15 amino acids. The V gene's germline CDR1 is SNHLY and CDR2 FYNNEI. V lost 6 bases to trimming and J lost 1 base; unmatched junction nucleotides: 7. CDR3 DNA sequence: TGTGCCAGCAGCGGAAGGGACAGGAAGAACACTGAAGCTTTCTTT. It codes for CASSGRDRKNTEAFF.

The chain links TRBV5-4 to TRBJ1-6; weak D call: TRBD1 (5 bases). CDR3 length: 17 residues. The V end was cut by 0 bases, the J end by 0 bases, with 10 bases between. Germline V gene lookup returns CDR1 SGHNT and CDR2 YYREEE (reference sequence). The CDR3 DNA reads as TGTGCCAGCAGCTTGGGGTTGGACAACTCCTATAATTCACCCCTCCACTTT. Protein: CASSLGLDNSYNSPLHF.

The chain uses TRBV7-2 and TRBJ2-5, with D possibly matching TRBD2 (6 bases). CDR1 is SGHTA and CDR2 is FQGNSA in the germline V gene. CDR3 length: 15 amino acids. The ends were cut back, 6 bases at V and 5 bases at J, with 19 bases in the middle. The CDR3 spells CASRLDADGGETQYF. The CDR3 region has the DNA TGTGCCAGCAGATTGGACGCAGATGGGGGGGAGACCCAGTACTTC. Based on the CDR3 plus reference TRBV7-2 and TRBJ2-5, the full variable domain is GAGVSQSPSNKVTEKGKDVELRCDPISGHTALYWYRQSLGQGLEFLIYFQGNSAPDKSGLPSDRFSAERTGGSVSTLTIQRTQQEDSAVYLCASRLDADGGETQYFGPGTRLLVL.

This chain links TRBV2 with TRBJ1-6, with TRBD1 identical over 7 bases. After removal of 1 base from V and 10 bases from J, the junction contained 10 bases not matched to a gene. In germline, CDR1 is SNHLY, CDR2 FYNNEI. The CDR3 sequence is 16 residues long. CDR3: CASSEGTGAKGSPLHF. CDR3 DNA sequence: TGTGCCAGCAGTGAAGGCACAGGGGCCAAAGGCTCACCCCTCCACTTT.

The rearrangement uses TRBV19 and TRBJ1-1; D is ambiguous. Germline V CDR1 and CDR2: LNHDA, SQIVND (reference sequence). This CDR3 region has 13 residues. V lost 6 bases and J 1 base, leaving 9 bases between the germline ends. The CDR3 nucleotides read TGTGCCAGTAGCTCCGTTTCGAACACTGAAGCTTTCTTT. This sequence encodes CASSSVSNTEAFF.

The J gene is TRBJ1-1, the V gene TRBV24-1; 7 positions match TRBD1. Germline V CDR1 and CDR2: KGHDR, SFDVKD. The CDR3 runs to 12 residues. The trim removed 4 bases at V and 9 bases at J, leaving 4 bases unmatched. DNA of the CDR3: TGTGCCACCAGTGAAACGACAGGGAAAGCTTTCTTT. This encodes CATSETTGKAFF.

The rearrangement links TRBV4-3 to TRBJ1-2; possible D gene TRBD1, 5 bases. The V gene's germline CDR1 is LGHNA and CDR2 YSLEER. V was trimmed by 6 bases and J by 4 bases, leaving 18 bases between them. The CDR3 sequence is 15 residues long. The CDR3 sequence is CASSSESGEAYGYTF. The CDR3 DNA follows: TGCGCCAGCAGTTCGGAGTCGGGGGAGGCCTATGGCTACACCTTC.

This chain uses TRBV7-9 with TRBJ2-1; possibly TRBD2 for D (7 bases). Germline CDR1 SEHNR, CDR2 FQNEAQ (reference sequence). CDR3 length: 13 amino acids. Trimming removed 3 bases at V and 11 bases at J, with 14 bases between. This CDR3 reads CASSLLGGGKQFF. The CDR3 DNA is TGTGCCAGCAGCTTGCTAGGGGGAGGGAAGCAGTTCTTC.

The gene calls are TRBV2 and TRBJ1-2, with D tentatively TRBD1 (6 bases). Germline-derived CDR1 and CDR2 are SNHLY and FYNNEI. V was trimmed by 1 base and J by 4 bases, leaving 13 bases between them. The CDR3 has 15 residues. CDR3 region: CASSEGGAGLYGYTF. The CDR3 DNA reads TGTGCCAGCAGTGAAGGGGGGGCCGGCCTCTATGGCTACACCTTC.

CDR3 sequence reads: CASSQDGSGGRTGELFF. The CDR3 DNA reads as TGCGCCAGCAGCCAAGATGGTTCGGGGGGGCGGACCGGGGAGCTGTTTTTT. V is TRBV4-3 and J is TRBJ2-2; 8 positions agree with TRBD2. The V and J ends lost 0 bases and 5 bases, in that order; junction bases with no gene match: 8. The germline V gene encodes CDR1 LGHNA and CDR2 YSLEER. This CDR3 is built from 17 residues.

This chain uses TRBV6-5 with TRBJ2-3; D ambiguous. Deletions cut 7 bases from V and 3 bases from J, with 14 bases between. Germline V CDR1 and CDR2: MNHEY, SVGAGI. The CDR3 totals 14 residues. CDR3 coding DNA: TGTGCCAGCACCCTTCCCTGGCGGACAGATACGCAGTATTTT. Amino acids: CASTLPWRTDTQYF.

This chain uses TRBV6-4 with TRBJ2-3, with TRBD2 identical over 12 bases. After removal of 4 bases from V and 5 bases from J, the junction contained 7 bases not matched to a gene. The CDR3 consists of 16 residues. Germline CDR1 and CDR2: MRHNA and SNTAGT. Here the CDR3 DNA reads TGTGCCAGCAGTGCGTCTAGCGGGGGGGCCTTAGATACGCAGTATTTT. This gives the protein CASSASSGGALDTQYF.

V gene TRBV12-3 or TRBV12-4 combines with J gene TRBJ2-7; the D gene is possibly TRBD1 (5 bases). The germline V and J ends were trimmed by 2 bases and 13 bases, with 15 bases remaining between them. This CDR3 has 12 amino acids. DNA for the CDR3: TGTGCCAGCAGTTTACAAGCAGGGAAAGTTTACTTC. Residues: CASSLQAGKVYF.

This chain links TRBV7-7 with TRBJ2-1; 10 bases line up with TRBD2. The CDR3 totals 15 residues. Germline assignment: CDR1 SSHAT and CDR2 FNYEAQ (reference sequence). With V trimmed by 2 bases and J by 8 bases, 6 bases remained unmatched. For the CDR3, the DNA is TGTGCCAGCAGCTTAAGTTTCAGCGGGGGGGATGAGCAGTTCTTC. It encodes CASSLSFSGGDEQFF.

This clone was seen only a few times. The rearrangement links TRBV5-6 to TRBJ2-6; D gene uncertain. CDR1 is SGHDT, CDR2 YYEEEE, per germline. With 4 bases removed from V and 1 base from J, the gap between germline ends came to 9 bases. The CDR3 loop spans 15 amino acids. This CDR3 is CASSLRGSGANVLTF. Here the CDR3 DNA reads TGTGCCAGCAGCCTCCGCGGTTCTGGGGCCAACGTCCTGACTTTC.

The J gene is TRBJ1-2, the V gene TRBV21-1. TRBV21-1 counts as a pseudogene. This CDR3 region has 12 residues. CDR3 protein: CASLLANYGYTF. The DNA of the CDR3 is TGTGCCAGCCTCTTGGCTAACTATGGCTACACCTTC.

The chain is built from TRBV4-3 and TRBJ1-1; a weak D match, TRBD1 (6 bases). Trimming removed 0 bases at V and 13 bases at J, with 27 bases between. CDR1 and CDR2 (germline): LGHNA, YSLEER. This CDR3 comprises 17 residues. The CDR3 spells CASSQDWPPRGTGMGFF. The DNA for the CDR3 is TGCGCCAGCAGCCAAGATTGGCCCCCAAGGGGAACAGGGATGGGTTTCTTT.

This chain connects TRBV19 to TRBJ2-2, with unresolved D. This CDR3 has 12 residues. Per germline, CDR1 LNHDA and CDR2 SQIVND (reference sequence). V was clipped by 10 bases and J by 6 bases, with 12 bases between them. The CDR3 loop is CATPTLSGELFF. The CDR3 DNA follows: TGTGCCACCCCGACATTATCCGGGGAGCTGTTTTTT.

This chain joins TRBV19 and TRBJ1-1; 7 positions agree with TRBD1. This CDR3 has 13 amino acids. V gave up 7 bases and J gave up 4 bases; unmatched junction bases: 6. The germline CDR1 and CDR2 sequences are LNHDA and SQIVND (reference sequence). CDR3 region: CASTLTGTTEAFF. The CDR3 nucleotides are TGTGCCAGTACTTTGACAGGGACCACTGAAGCTTTCTTT.

CDR3 nucleotide sequence: TGTGCCAGCAGCCCCGGGGTCGGATATAATTCACCCCTCCACTTT. Translated, it gives CASSPGVGYNSPLHF. V usage is TRBV3-1 (or the pseudogene TRBV3-2) and J usage is TRBJ1-6; D gene uncertain. From germline, CDR1 is LGHDT and CDR2 YNNKEL (reference sequence). V lost 4 bases and J lost 4, with 11 bases in between. There are 15 residues in the CDR3.

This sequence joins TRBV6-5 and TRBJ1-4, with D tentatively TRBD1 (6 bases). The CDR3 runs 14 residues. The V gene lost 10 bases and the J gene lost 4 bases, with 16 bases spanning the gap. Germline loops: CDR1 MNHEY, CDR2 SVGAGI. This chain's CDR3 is CATKKQGNNEKLFF. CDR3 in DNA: TGTGCCACCAAGAAACAGGGAAATAATGAAAAACTGTTTTTT.